This is a list of T cell receptor beta chains from one sample in a study of blood T cell repertoires in COVID-19. TCRdb's copy holds only in-frame clones and misses some; the assay was immunoSEQ multiplex PCR. Of some 170,000 clones detected, 60% to 80% appear once; the ten largest clones hold 26%. Input material: peripheral blood. These receptors were collected from a woman aged 70-85 years with acute or convalescent COVID-19. Each CDR3 is given with its conserved first and last residue. The D gene is left open where the match is weak. A row's size may be missing; if present it is once, few, many or a size class.

V gene: TRBV7-2
clone size: -
J gene: TRBJ2-7
D gene: TRBD2
CDR3 DNA: TGTGCCAGCAGCTTGGGGACTACAATGATGCCGGGGGAGCAGTACTTC
CDR3 protein: CASSLGTTMMPGEQYF

V gene: TRBV11-2
clone size: -
J gene: TRBJ2-7
D gene: -
CDR3 DNA: TGTGCCAGCAGCTTAGGGGCCAGGGTACCCTACGAGCAGTACTTC
CDR3 protein: CASSLGARVPYEQYF

V gene: TRBV5-6
clone size: -
J gene: TRBJ2-5
D gene: -
CDR3 DNA: TGTGCCAGCAGCTTGGGCAGAAGGGGGACCCAGTACTTC
CDR3 protein: CASSLGRRGTQYF

V gene: TRBV6-5
clone size: -
J gene: TRBJ2-1
D gene: -
CDR3 DNA: TGTGCCAGTGGTTCCAGCGGCTCCTACAATGAGCAGTTCTTC
CDR3 protein: CASGSSGSYNEQFF

V gene: TRBV19
clone size: -
J gene: TRBJ2-1
D gene: TRBD1
CDR3 DNA: TGTGCCAGTAGTATTAGGGGGACAGCTAATGAGCAGTTCTTC
CDR3 protein: CASSIRGTANEQFF

V gene: TRBV3-1/TRBV3-2
clone size: -
J gene: TRBJ1-6
D gene: -
CDR3 DNA: TGTGCCAGCAGCCAAGCCCCGTGGGGCTCACCCCTCCACTTT
CDR3 protein: CASSQAPWGSPLHF

V gene: TRBV27
clone size: once
J gene: TRBJ2-3
D gene: TRBD2
CDR3 DNA: TGTGCCAGCGGAGATGGACTAGCGGGAGTAGATACGCAGTATTTT
CDR3 protein: CASGDGLAGVDTQYF

V gene: TRBV7-9
clone size: -
J gene: TRBJ2-5
D gene: -
CDR3 DNA: TGTGCCAGCAGCTTAGATCTAGGGGGAGATCAAGAGACCCAGTACTTC
CDR3 protein: CASSLDLGGDQETQYF

V gene: TRBV7-2
clone size: -
J gene: TRBJ2-3
D gene: -
CDR3 DNA: TGTGCCAGTCGCGGCGGAAGCACAGATACGCAGTATTTT
CDR3 protein: CASRGGSTDTQYF

V gene: TRBV2
clone size: -
J gene: TRBJ2-7
D gene: -
CDR3 DNA: TGTGCCAGCAGTTTTAGCTCCTACGAGCAGTACTTC
CDR3 protein: CASSFSSYEQYF

V gene: TRBV5-4
clone size: -
J gene: TRBJ2-1
D gene: -
CDR3 DNA: TGTGCCAGCAGCTTGGCCTCCGGGAATGAGCAGTTCTTC
CDR3 protein: CASSLASGNEQFF

V gene: TRBV12-3/TRBV12-4
clone size: once
J gene: TRBJ2-7
D gene: -
CDR3 DNA: TGTGCCAGCAGTCTTACACAGGACGAGCAGTACTTC
CDR3 protein: CASSLTQDEQYF

V gene: TRBV30
clone size: few
J gene: TRBJ2-4
D gene: TRBD1
CDR3 DNA: TGTGCCTGGAGGGGACAGGAGGTAGCCAAAAACATTCAGTACTTC
CDR3 protein: CAWRGQEVAKNIQYF

V gene: TRBV7-2
clone size: -
J gene: TRBJ2-4
D gene: TRBD1
CDR3 DNA: TGTGCCAGCAGCTTAGGGACAGGGTATTACGGCATTCAGTACTTC
CDR3 protein: CASSLGTGYYGIQYF

V gene: TRBV6-1
clone size: -
J gene: TRBJ1-6
D gene: -
CDR3 DNA: TGTGCCAGCAGTGAAGCGCGGGGGGGACGAGGGTCACCCCTCCACTTT
CDR3 protein: CASSEARGGRGSPLHF

V gene: TRBV19
clone size: -
J gene: TRBJ1-1
D gene: TRBD1
CDR3 DNA: TGTGCCAGTAGTATAAGCGACAGGGGAACACCTGAAGCTTTCTTT
CDR3 protein: CASSISDRGTPEAFF

V gene: TRBV9
clone size: -
J gene: TRBJ1-1
D gene: TRBD1
CDR3 DNA: TGTGCCAGCAGCGTAGCTACAGGGGTGAACACTGAAGCTTTCTTT
CDR3 protein: CASSVATGVNTEAFF

V gene: TRBV28
clone size: -
J gene: TRBJ1-1
D gene: -
CDR3 DNA: TGTGCCAGCAGTTTCGTGTTAGAGAACACTGAAGCTTTCTTT
CDR3 protein: CASSFVLENTEAFF

V gene: TRBV3-1/TRBV3-2
clone size: -
J gene: TRBJ1-1
D gene: -
CDR3 DNA: TGTGCCAGCTCCCTCCGGGGGGCGAACACTGAAGCTTTCTTT
CDR3 protein: CASSLRGANTEAFF

V gene: TRBV27
clone size: -
J gene: TRBJ1-2
D gene: TRBD1
CDR3 DNA: TGTGCCAGCAGTTTAGGACAGGGGCCTATTAGCTATGGCTACACCTTC
CDR3 protein: CASSLGQGPISYGYTF

V gene: TRBV2
clone size: -
J gene: TRBJ1-5
D gene: -
CDR3 DNA: TGTGCCAGCAGGAGGGATTTGAACGGCAATCAGCCCCAGCATTTT
CDR3 protein: CASRRDLNGNQPQHF

V gene: TRBV30
clone size: -
J gene: TRBJ2-7
D gene: -
CDR3 DNA: TGTGCCTGGAGTGTTTTCCGGGACACTAATAAGGATCACGAGCAGTACTTC
CDR3 protein: CAWSVFRDTNKDHEQYF

V gene: TRBV7-3
clone size: -
J gene: TRBJ2-3
D gene: TRBD2
CDR3 DNA: TGTGCCAGCAGCCCAAGCCCGACTAGCGGTGAGTCTAGCACAGATACGCAGTATTTT
CDR3 protein: CASSPSPTSGESSTDTQYF

V gene: TRBV19
clone size: once
J gene: TRBJ2-1
D gene: TRBD2
CDR3 DNA: TGTGCCAGTAGTGAACCGAACTGGCGGACTAGCGGGAGGGCCGCTAATGAGCAGTTCTTC
CDR3 protein: CASSEPNWRTSGRAANEQFF

V gene: TRBV3-1/TRBV3-2
clone size: -
J gene: TRBJ2-1
D gene: -
CDR3 DNA: TGTGCCAGCAGCCAGCGGGGCGAGCAGTTCTTC
CDR3 protein: CASSQRGEQFF

V gene: TRBV7-6
clone size: -
J gene: TRBJ2-1
D gene: -
CDR3 DNA: TGTGCCAGCAGCTTATCATCCCGAGTCTACGATGAGCAGTTCTTC
CDR3 protein: CASSLSSRVYDEQFF

V gene: TRBV14
clone size: -
J gene: TRBJ2-7
D gene: -
CDR3 DNA: TGTGCCAGCAGCTCTGCGGAGAACCTCTACGAGCAGTACTTC
CDR3 protein: CASSSAENLYEQYF

V gene: TRBV11-2
clone size: few
J gene: TRBJ2-5
D gene: -
CDR3 DNA: TGTGCCAGCAGCATTACAGGGACCCAGTACTTC
CDR3 protein: CASSITGTQYF

V gene: TRBV2
clone size: -
J gene: TRBJ2-6
D gene: -
CDR3 DNA: TGTGCCAGCAGTCCCCCAACAGGGAGCTCTGGGGCCAACGTCCTGACTTTC
CDR3 protein: CASSPPTGSSGANVLTF

V gene: TRBV29-1
clone size: -
J gene: TRBJ2-7
D gene: -
CDR3 DNA: TGCAGCGCCGGAGAAGGGGCCTCCTACGAGCAGTACTTC
CDR3 protein: CSAGEGASYEQYF

V gene: TRBV10-3
clone size: -
J gene: TRBJ2-1
D gene: TRBD2
CDR3 DNA: TGTGCCATCAGTGAGGGGACTAGCGGGCCCGGCTGGAATGAGCAGTTCTTC
CDR3 protein: CAISEGTSGPGWNEQFF

V gene: TRBV11-2
clone size: few
J gene: TRBJ2-3
D gene: -
CDR3 DNA: TGTGCCAGCAGCTCCGGGAGTCGGGGCACAGATACGCAGTATTTT
CDR3 protein: CASSSGSRGTDTQYF

V gene: TRBV12-3/TRBV12-4
clone size: -
J gene: TRBJ1-2
D gene: -
CDR3 DNA: TGTGCCAGCAGACAGGGCCCTAACTATGGCTACACCTTC
CDR3 protein: CASRQGPNYGYTF